This T cell receptor beta chain is from a study of neurological immune-mediated disorders. Study findings and constraints: Sharing of CDR3 amino acid sequences among expanded clones across subjects was absent, suggesting private repertoires in all groups. The multiple sclerosis repertoire cluster was not associated with any clinical or MRI feature, with the authors stating that larger cohorts are needed.

The cDNA was synthesized by means of template-switch 5'RACE, which was carried out with 10-nucleotide random UMIs. One entry per CDR3 protein, called by TCRdb with MiXCR from the 5' RACE reads. This repertoire shows more than 45,000 distinct CDR3 sequences, around 4.2% found once; its top ten account for 2.5% to 3%. This clonotype was counted ten times or more. Its antigen is not known. There are 13 residues in the CDR3. The source is a man aged 45-65 years with multiple sclerosis. Material: PBMCs. The J gene is TRBJ2-2, the V gene TRBV21-1. TRBV21-1 is assigned pseudogene status. The CDR3 sequence: CASSKYRTGELFF. The DNA of the CDR3 is TGTGCCAGCAGCAAGTATAGGACCGGGGAGCTGTTTTTT.